This TCR beta chain was documented in a study of blood T cell repertoires in COVID-19. About the research overall: T cells, B-cell-depleted T cells, or PBMCs supplied cDNA or gDNA.

The table came from immunoSEQ multiplex PCR; TCRdb's copy has only in-frame clones and leaves some out. The table records 60,000 to 80,000 clones, roughly 90% of them present only once. Germline V gives CDR1 ENHRY, CDR2 SYGVKD. Trimming stripped 6 bases from V and 6 bases from J, with 14 bases between. The CDR3 sequence is 13 residues long. The chain employs TRBV10-3 and TRBJ1-2; a weak D match, TRBD1 (6 bases). The TCR comes from a woman of 80 years or more with acute or convalescent COVID-19. Sequenced: peripheral blood. The CDR3: CAIRLTDRDGYTF. The CDR3 bases are TGTGCCATCAGATTAACGGACAGAGATGGCTACACCTTC.